A single sample gave rise to the 4 T cell receptor beta chains below, sequenced in a study of blood T cell repertoires in COVID-19. TCRdb's table, derived via immunoSEQ multiplex PCR, lists solely in-frame clones and lacks some. Of about 220,000 clones listed, roughly 85% are singletons. Input material: peripheral blood. The receptors were sampled from a woman aged 70-85 years with COVID-19, enrolled during active disease.

For the CDR3, the DNA is TGTGCCAGTAGTACCGCACCGACAGGGCTCGCTGAAGCTTTCTTT. Translating gives CASSTAPTGLAEAFF. The chain links TRBV19 to TRBJ1-1, with 7 bases identical to TRBD1. Trimming removed 4 bases from V and 6 bases from J; junction bases left unmatched: 11. This CDR3 is built from 15 residues. CDR1 LNHDA and CDR2 SQIVND come from the germline V gene (reference sequence). Full variable domain (rest looked up from reference TRBV19 and TRBJ1-1): DGGITQSPKYLFRKEGQNVTLSCEQNLNHDAMYWYRQDPGQGLRLIYYSQIVNDFQKGDIAEGYSVSREKKESFPLTVTSAQKNPTAFYLCASSTAPTGLAEAFFGQGTRLTVV.

The chain is built from TRBV14 and TRBJ2-5; TRBD2 matches 8 bases. The CDR3 is made up of 16 amino acids. After removal of 1 base from V and 2 bases from J, the junction contained 6 bases not matched to a gene. Germline CDR1 and CDR2: SGHDN and FVKESK. The CDR3 DNA is TGTGCCAGCAGCCAAGTAGGCGGGGGGCCACAAGAGACCCAGTACTTC. This gives the protein CASSQVGGGPQETQYF. The full variable domain, in which reference TRBV14 and TRBJ2-5 provide the parts outside the CDR3, is EAGVTQFPSHSVIEKGQTVTLRCDPISGHDNLYWYRRVMGKEIKFLLHFVKESKQDESGMPNNRFLAERTGGTYSTLKVQPAELEDSGVYFCASSQVGGGPQETQYFGPGTRLLVL.

Turning to this clone: One end of the junction is discordant with germline, which a read error may explain. V gene TRBV19 combines with J gene TRBJ2-7; D is ambiguous. This CDR3 spans 14 amino acids. CDR1 and CDR2 (germline): LNHDA, SQIVND (reference sequence). The CDR3 DNA sequence: TGTGCCAGTAGTATAGGAGAAGTCTCCTCCGAGCAGTACTTC. Its translation: CASSIGEVSSEQYF.

The chain has TRBV7-2 and TRBJ1-2; weak D call: TRBD1 (5 bases). Trimming removed 5 bases from V and 4 bases from J, with 14 bases in between. The CDR3 runs to 14 residues. The germline V gene encodes CDR1 SGHTA and CDR2 FQGNSA. The CDR3 DNA reads as TGTGCCAGCAGCCGTCCCGGGGGGGTCTATGGCTACACCTTC. Protein sequence: CASSRPGGVYGYTF.